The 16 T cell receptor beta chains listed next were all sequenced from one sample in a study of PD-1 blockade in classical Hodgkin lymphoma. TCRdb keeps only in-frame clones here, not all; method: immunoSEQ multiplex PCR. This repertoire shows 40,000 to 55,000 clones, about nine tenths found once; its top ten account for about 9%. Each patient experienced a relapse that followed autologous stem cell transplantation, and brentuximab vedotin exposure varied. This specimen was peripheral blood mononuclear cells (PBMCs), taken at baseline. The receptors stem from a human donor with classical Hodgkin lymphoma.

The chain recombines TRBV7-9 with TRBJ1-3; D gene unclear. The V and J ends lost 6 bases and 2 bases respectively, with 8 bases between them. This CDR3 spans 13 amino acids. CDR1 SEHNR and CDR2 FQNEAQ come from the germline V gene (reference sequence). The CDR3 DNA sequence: TGTGCCAGCAGTAGGGATACTGGAAACACCATATATTTT. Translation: CASSRDTGNTIYF. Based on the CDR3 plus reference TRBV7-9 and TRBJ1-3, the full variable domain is DTGVSQNPRHKITKRGQNVTFRCDPISEHNRLYWYRQTLGQGPEFLTYFQNEAQLEKSRLLSDRFSAERPKGSFSTLEIQRTEQGDSAMYLCASSRDTGNTIYFGEGSWLTVV.

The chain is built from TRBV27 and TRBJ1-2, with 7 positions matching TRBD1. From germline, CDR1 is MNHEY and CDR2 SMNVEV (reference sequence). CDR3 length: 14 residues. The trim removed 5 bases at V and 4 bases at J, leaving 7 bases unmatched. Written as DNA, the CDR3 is TGTGCCAGCAGTACTAACAGGGGCCTCTATGGCTACACCTTC. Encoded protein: CASSTNRGLYGYTF.

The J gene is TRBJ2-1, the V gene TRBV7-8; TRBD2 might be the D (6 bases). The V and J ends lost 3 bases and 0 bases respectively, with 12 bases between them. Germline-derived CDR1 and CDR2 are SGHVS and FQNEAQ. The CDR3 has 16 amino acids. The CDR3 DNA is TGTGCCAGCAGCTTCCTAGCGACCCGCTCCTACAATGAGCAGTTCTTC. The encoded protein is CASSFLATRSYNEQFF.

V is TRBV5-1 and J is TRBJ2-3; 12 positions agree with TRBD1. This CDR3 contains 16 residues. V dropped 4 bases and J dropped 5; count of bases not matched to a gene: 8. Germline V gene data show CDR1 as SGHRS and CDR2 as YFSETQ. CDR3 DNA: TGCGCCAGCAGCGGTAGGGGACAGGGGGCAGGAGATACGCAGTATTTT. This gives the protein CASSGRGQGAGDTQYF.

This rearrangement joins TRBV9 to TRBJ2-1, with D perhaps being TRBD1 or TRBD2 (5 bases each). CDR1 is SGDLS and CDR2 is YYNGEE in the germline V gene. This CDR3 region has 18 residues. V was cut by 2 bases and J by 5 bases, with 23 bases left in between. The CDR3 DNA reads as TGTGCCAGCAGCGTCCAGTGGGGGTTCCCTAGCCCAGACAATGAGCAGTTCTTC. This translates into CASSVQWGFPSPDNEQFF.

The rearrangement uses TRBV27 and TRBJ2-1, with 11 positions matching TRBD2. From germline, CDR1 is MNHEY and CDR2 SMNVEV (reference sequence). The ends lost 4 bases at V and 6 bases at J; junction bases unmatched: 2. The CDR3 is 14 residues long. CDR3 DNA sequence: TGTGCCAGCAGTTCTAGCGGGAGGTTCAATGAGCAGTTCTTC. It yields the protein CASSSSGRFNEQFF.

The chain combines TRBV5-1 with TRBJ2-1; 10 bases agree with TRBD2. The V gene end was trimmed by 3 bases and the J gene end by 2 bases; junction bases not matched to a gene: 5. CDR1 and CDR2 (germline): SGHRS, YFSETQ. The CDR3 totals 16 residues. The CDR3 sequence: CASSSDSGGPYNEQFF. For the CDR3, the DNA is TGCGCCAGCAGCTCAGATAGCGGGGGGCCCTACAATGAGCAGTTCTTC.

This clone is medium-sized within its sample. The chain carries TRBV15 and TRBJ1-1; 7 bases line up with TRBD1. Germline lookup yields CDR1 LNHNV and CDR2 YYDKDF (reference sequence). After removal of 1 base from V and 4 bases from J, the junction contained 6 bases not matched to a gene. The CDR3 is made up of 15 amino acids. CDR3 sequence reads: CATSRAQTGPTEAFF. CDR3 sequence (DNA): TGTGCCACCAGCAGAGCCCAGACAGGGCCCACTGAAGCTTTCTTT. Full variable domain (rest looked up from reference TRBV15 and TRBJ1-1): DAMVIQNPRYQVTQFGKPVTLSCSQTLNHNVMYWYQQKSSQAPKLLFHYYDKDFNNEADTPDNFQSRRPNTSFCFLDIRSPGLGDTAMYLCATSRAQTGPTEAFFGQGTRLTVV.

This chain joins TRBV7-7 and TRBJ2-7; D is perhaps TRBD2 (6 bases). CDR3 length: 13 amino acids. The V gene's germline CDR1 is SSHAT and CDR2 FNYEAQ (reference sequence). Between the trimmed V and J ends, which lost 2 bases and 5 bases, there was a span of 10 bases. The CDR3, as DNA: TGTGCCAGCAGCTTAACGGCTAGCGACGAGCAGTACTTC. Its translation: CASSLTASDEQYF.

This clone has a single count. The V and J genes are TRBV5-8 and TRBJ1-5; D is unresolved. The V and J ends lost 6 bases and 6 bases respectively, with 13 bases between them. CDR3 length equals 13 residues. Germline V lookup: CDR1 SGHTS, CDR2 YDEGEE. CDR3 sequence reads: CASTTAASQPQHF. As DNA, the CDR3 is TGTGCCAGCACGACGGCAGCATCTCAGCCCCAGCATTTT.

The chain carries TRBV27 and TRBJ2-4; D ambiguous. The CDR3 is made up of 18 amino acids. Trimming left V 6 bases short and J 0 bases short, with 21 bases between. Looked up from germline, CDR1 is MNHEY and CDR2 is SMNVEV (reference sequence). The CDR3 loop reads CASREPIRTVLAKNIQYF. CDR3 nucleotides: TGTGCCAGCAGAGAACCCATACGGACCGTATTAGCCAAAAACATTCAGTACTTC.

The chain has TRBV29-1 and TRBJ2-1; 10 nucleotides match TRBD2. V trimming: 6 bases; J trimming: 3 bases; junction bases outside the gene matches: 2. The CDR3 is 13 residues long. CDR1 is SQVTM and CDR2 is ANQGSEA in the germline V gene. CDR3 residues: CSVASGSYNEQFF. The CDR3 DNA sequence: TGCAGCGTAGCTAGCGGGAGCTACAATGAGCAGTTCTTC.

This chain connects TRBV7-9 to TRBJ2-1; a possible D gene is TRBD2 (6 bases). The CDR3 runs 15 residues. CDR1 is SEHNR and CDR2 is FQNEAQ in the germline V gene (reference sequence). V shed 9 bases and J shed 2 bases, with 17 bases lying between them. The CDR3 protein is CASDPGGLTYNEQFF. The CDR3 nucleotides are TGTGCCAGTGATCCGGGCGGACTAACCTACAATGAGCAGTTCTTC.

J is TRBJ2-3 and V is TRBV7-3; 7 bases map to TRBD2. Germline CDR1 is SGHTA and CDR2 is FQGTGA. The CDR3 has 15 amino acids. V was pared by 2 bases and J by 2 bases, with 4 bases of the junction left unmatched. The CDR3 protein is CASSLASGTTDTQYF. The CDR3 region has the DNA TGTGCCAGCAGCTTAGCTAGCGGAACCACAGATACGCAGTATTTT.

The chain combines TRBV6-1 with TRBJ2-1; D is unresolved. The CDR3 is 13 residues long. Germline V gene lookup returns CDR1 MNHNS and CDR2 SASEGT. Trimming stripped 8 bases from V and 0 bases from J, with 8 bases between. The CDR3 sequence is CASVAYSYNEQFF. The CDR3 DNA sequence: TGTGCCAGCGTAGCTTACTCCTACAATGAGCAGTTCTTC.

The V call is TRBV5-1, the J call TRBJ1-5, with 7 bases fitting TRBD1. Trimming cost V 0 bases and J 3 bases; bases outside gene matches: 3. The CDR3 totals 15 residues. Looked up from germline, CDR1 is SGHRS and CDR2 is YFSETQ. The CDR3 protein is CASSLGDRDNQPQHF. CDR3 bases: TGCGCCAGCAGCTTGGGAGACAGGGACAATCAGCCCCAGCATTTT.